This TCR beta chain was sequenced for a study of T cells in Graves' hyperthyroidism and ophthalmopathy. Findings of the study overall: Blood also contained most expanded thyroid clonotypes above 0.001.

Each person with ophthalmopathy scored at least 3 on the Clinical Activity Score, reached NOSPECS grade 4 or higher, and had been ill under 3 months. Uncontrolled infection, other autoimmune disease, pregnancy and lactation each barred patients from inclusion. The PBMCs studied were ones that came from around 10 ml fresh peripheral blood. This clonotype was seen at least ten times. Its matching antigen is unknown. V lost 5 bases, J lost 1 base, and 7 bases stayed unmatched. Germline values: CDR1 SEHNR, CDR2 FQNEAQ (reference sequence). The CDR3 extends over 16 amino acids. TCR beta CDR3 region amplification was performed from RNA transcripts. An initial round of RT-PCR targeting the TCR CDR3 relied on the HTBI primer set. TCRdb reprocessed the multiplex PCR reads with MiXCR, giving one entry per CDR3 protein. Of roughly 400,000 distinct CDR3 sequences listed, more than 12% are singletons.

V usage is TRBV7-9 and J usage is TRBJ2-3; 9 nucleotides match TRBD2. The sequence was obtained from a man in his forties or fifties with Graves' ophthalmopathy. The specimen was blood. In DNA, the CDR3 is TGTGCCAGCAGCCTGACTAGCGGCTACCGCACAGATACGCAGTATTTT. Amino acids: CASSLTSGYRTDTQYF. Full variable domain (missing parts from reference TRBV7-9 and TRBJ2-3): DTGVSQNPRHKITKRGQNVTFRCDPISEHNRLYWYRQTLGQGPEFLTYFQNEAQLEKSRLLSDRFSAERPKGSFSTLEIQRTEQGDSAMYLCASSLTSGYRTDTQYFGPGTRLTVL.